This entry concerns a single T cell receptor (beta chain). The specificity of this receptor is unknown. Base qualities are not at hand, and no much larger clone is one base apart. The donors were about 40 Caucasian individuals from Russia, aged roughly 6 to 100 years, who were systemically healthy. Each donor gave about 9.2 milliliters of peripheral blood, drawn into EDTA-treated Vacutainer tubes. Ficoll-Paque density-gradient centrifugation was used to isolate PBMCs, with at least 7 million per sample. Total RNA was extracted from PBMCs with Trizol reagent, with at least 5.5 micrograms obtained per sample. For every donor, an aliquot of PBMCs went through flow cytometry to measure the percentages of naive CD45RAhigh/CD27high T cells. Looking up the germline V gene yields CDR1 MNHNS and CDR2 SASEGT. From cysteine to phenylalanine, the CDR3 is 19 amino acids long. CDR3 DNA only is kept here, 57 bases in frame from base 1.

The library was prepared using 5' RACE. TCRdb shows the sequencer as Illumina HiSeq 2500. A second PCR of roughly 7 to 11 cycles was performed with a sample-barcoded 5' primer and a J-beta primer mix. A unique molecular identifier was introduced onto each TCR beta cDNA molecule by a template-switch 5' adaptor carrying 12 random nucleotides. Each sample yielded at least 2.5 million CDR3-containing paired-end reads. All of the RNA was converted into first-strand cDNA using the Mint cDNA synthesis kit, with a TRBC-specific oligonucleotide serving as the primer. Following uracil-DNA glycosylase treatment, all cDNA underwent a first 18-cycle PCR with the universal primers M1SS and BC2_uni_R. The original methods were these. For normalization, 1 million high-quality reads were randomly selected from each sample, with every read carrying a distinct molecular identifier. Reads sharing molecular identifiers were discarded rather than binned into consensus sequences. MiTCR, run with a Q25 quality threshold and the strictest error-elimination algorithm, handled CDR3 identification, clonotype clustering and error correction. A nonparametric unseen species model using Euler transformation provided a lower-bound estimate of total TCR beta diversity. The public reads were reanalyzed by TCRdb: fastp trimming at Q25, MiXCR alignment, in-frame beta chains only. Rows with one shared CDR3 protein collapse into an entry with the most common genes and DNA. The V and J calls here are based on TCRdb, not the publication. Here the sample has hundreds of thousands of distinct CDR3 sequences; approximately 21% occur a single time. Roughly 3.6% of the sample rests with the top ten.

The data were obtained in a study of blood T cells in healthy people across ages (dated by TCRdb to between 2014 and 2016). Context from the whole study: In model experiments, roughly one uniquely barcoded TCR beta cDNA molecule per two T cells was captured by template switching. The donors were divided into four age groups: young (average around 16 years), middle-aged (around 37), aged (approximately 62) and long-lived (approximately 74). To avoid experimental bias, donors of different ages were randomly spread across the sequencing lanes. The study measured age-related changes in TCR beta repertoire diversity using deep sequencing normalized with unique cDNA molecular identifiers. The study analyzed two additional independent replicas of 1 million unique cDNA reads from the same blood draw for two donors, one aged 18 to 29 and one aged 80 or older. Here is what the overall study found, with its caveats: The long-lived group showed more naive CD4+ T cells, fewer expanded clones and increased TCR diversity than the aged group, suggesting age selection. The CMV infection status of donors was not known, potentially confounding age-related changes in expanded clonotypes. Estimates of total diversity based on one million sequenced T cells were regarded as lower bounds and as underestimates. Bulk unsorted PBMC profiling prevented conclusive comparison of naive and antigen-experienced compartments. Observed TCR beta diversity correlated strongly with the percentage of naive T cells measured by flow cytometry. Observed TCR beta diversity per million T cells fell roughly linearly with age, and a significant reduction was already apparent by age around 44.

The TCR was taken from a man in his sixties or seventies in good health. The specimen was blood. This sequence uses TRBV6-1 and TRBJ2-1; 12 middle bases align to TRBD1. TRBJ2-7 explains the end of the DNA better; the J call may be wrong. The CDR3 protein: CASTLRAGTGGSGSYEQYF. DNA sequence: TGTGCCAGCACCCTCAGGGCTGGGACAGGGGGCAGCGGATCCTACGAGCAGTACTTC.